This T cell receptor (beta chain) appears in the sequencing data of a study of blood T cell repertoires in COVID-19. Study summary: The samples span acute and convalescent COVID-19 from the United States, Italy and Spain. Nucleic acid was either cDNA or gDNA, and it came from T cells, B-cell-depleted T cells, or PBMCs.

Original handling: Reference gene primer amplification gave nucleated cell count estimates. Repertoires were generated with immunoSEQ multiplex PCR, while TCRdb's copy carries only in-frame clones and drops some. V, J and clone size were drawn from that table, and D and trimming were deduced from the DNA. The table lists 70,000 to 85,000 clones, roughly 90% of them singletons, with around 2.9% in the top ten. Sequencing was done on a sample of peripheral blood. The source of this sequence is a woman in her 50s with active or convalescent COVID-19.

This CDR3 is CASSEGAGGPTEAFF. The CDR3 DNA reads as TGTGCCAGCAGCGAGGGGGCAGGGGGCCCCACTGAAGCTTTCTTT. The chain carries TRBV9 and TRBJ1-1; TRBD1 matches 8 bases. J gave up 4 bases and V 3 bases, and 8 bases lay outside the gene matches. This CDR3 region has 15 residues. Germline CDR1 is SGDLS and CDR2 is YYNGEE.